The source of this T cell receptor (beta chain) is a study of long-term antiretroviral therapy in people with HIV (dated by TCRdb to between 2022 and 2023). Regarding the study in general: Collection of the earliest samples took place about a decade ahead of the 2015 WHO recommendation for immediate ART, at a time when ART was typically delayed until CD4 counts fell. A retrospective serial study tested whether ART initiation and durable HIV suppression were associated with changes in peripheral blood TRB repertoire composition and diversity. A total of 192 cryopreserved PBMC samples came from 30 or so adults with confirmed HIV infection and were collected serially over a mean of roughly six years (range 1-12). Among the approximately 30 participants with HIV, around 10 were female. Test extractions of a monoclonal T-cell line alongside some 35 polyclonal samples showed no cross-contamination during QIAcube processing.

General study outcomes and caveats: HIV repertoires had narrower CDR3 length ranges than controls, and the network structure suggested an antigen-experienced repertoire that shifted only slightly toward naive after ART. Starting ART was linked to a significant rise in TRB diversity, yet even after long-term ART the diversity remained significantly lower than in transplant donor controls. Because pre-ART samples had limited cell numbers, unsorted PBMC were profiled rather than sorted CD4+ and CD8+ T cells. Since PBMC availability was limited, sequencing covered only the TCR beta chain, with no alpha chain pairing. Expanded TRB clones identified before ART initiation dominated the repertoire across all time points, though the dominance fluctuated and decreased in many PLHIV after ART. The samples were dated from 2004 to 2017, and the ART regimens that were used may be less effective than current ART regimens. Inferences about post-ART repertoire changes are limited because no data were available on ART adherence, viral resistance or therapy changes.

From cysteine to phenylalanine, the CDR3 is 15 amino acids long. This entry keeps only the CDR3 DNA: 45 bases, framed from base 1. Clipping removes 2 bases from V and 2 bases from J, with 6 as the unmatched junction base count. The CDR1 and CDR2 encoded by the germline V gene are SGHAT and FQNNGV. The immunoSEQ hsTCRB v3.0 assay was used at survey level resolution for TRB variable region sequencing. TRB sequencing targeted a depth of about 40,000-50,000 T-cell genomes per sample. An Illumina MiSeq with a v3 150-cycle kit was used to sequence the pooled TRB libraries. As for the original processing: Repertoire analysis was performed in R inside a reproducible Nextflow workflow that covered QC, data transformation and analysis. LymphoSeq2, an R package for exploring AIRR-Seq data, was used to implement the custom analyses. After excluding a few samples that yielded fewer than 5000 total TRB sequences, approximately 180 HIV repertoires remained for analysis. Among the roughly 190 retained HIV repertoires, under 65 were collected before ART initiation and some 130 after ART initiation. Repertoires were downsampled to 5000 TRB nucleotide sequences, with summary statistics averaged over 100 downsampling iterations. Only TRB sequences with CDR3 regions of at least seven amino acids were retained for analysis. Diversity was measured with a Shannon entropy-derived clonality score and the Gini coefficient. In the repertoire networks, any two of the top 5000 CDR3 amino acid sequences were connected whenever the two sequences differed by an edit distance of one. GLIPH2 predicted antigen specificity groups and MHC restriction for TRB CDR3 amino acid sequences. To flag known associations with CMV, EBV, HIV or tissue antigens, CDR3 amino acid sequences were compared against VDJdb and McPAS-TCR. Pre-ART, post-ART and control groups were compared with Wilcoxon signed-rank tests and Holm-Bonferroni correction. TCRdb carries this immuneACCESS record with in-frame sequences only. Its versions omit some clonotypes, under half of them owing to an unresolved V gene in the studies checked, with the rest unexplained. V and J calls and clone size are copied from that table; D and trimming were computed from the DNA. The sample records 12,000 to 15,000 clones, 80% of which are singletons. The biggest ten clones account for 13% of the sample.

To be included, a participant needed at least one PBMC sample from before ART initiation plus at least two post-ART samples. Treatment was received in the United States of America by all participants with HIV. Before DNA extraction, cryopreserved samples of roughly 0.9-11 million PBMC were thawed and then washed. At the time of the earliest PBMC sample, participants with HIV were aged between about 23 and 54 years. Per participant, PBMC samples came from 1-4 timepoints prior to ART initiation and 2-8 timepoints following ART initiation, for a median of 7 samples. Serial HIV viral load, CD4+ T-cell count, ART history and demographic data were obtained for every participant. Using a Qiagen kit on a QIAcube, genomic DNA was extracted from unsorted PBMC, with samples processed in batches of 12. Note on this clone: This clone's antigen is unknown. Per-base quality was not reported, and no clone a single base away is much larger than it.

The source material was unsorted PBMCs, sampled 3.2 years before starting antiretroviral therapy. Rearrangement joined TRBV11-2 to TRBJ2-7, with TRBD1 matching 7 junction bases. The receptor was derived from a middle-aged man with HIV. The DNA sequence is TGTGCCAGCAGCTTAAACAGGGACAGCCCCTACGAGCAGTACTTC. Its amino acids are CASSLNRDSPYEQYF.